This T cell receptor beta chain was obtained from a study of a mutant IDH1 vaccine in newly diagnosed glioma (dated by TCRdb to about 2021). As for the study more broadly: Across visits V03 through V10, patients got a total of eight vaccinations, given in weeks 1, 3, 5, 7, 11, 15, 19 and 23. For exploratory analyses, fewer than 30 treated patients had longitudinal TCRB deep sequencing done wherever samples were available. Vaccination was initiated 4-6 weeks after radiotherapy alone, or concurrently with temozolomide cycles in the chemotherapy-containing groups. Prior to enrollment, standard therapy consisting of radiotherapy alone, temozolomide alone, or radiochemotherapy with temozolomide had been administered to patients, with the combination being received by most patients. Peripheral blood samples were drawn at six visits, namely V03 (baseline), V05, V07, V10, V12 and V13. Of the approximately 35 treated patients, 62.5% were male and roughly 40% were female, and a mean age of roughly 37 years was recorded. What the authors observed across the whole study: The authors stated that sample limitations prevented analyses of patient blood samples from being reproduced. Selection of PBMC samples for TCRB deep sequencing was based on availability. Immune responses induced by the vaccine were seen in approximately 93% of patients across multiple MHC alleles. No apparent relationship was observed between pseudoprogression and alterations in the top peripheral T cell clonotypes detected by TCRB sequencing.

The sample's time point label is to be understood as: week 23, last vaccination. Each vaccine dose was 300 ug of a 20-mer mutant IDH1 peptide in Montanide, given subcutaneously with topical imiquimod. All donors had newly diagnosed IDH1-mutant astrocytomas of WHO grade 3 or 4 that showed loss of nuclear ATRX. The samples were drawn from NOA16, a multicentre, single-arm, open-label phase I trial in Germany that tested a mutant IDH1 peptide vaccine in humans for the first time. Genomic DNA for TCRB sequencing was extracted from EDTA blood using the DNeasy Blood and Tissue Kit. Trimming at the junction amounts to 7 bases on V and 4 bases on J, and the germline ends lie 11 bases apart. The germline V gene specifies ENHRY as CDR1 and SYGVKD as CDR2. Reading from cysteine to phenylalanine, the CDR3 counts 13 amino acids. Only CDR3 DNA is held: 39 bases, read in frame from base 1. Library generation was performed with the immunoSEQ multiplex PCR assay. The hsTCRB Kit was used according to the manufacturer's protocol to amplify rearranged TCR beta chain sequences. Sequencing of TCRB libraries was carried out on an Illumina MiSeq. As for how the authors treated the data: Demultiplexing, trimming and gene mapping were performed with the kit vendor's proprietary platform. TCRdb took over this immuneACCESS table, retaining in-frame rearrangements with V and J assigned. Such tables are incomplete; in checked studies, under half of the missing clones stem from an unresolved V gene, and the remainder is unexplained. From that table come the V and J calls and clone size; the DNA was used to work out D and trimming. The sample table shows about 44,000 clones, and approximately 89% are seen once. The ten biggest clones cover 3% to 4.5% of the sample.

About this clone itself: Its target antigen remains unknown. Qualities for individual bases were not recorded, and no much larger clone is one base off.

The chain couples TRBV10-3 to TRBJ1-5; D gene: possibly TRBD1, on 6 matching bases. This TCR derives from a man aged 50-60 years with glioma. The specimen comprised PBMCs, sampled from a glioma patient whose treatment included an IDH1 peptide vaccine. The sequence in DNA is TGTGCCATCACCCGGGACACAAATCAGCCCCAGCATTTT. This encodes CAITRDTNQPQHF.